The 19 T cell receptor beta chains below come from one sample, sequenced in a study of blood T cell repertoires in COVID-19. The repertoire was sequenced with immunoSEQ multiplex PCR; TCRdb's copy has only in-frame clones and lacks some. The repertoire holds over 85,000 clones, with approximately 80% as singletons. What was sequenced was peripheral blood. Receptors originate from a man aged 60 to 75 with acute or convalescent COVID-19.

The chain links TRBV11-2 to TRBJ1-3; the D gene is possibly TRBD1 (5 bases). The CDR3 has 15 residues. V lost 1 base and J lost 7, with 14 bases in between. Germline loops: CDR1 SGHAT, CDR2 FQNNGV. The CDR3 region is CASSLARRQGNTIYF. In DNA, the CDR3 is TGTGCCAGCAGCTTAGCCCGCCGGCAGGGTAACACCATATATTTT.

The rearrangement joins TRBV19 to TRBJ1-2, with 8 bases lining up with TRBD1. Trimming removed 3 bases from V and 6 bases from J; junction bases left unmatched: 3. Germline loops: CDR1 LNHDA, CDR2 SQIVND (reference sequence). This CDR3 region has 13 residues. CDR3 amino acids: CASSITGGDGYTF. For the CDR3, the DNA is TGTGCCAGTAGTATTACAGGGGGTGATGGCTACACCTTC. The full variable domain, its missing parts supplied by reference TRBV19 and TRBJ1-2, is DGGITQSPKYLFRKEGQNVTLSCEQNLNHDAMYWYRQDPGQGLRLIYYSQIVNDFQKGDIAEGYSVSREKKESFPLTVTSAQKNPTAFYLCASSITGGDGYTFGSGTRLTVV.

The rearrangement uses TRBV29-1 and TRBJ2-5; D unclear. Trimming removed 7 bases at V and 2 bases at J, with 14 bases between. Germline CDR1 is SQVTM and CDR2 is ANQGSEA. This CDR3 comprises 13 residues. The CDR3 DNA is TGCAGCGCCAGATCTTTATGGCAAGAGACCCAGTACTTC. Protein sequence: CSARSLWQETQYF.

The chain has TRBV23-1 and TRBJ1-4; D remains unclear. TRBV23-1 is placed among ORFs of uncertain function. The CDR3 runs to 13 residues. V gave up 3 bases and J gave up 1 base, with 3 bases separating them. DNA for the CDR3: TGCGCCAGCAGTCAGCGAACTAATGAAAAACTGTTTTTT. It yields the protein CASSQRTNEKLFF.

CDR3 sequence (DNA): TGTGCTAGTGGTTCCACAGGGGGCACTGAAGCTTTCTTT. It codes for CASGSTGGTEAFF. V is TRBV12-5 and J is TRBJ1-1; 8 bases match TRBD1. Germline V lookup: CDR1 LGHNT, CDR2 FRNRAP. The length of the CDR3 is 13 residues. V dropped 4 bases and J dropped 4; count of bases not matched to a gene: 2.

CDR3 sequence (DNA): TGTGCCACCCACAACAGGGGCTATGGAAACACCATATATTTT. The encoded protein is CATHNRGYGNTIYF. V usage is TRBV19 and J usage is TRBJ1-3, with 7 bases fitting TRBD1. Losses at the gene ends were 10 bases for V and 3 bases for J; bases not matched to a gene: 9. From germline, CDR1 is LNHDA and CDR2 SQIVND (reference sequence). CDR3 length: 14 residues.

The chain recombines TRBV12-3 or TRBV12-4 with TRBJ1-6; D might be TRBD1 (5 bases). The CDR3 contains 13 residues. Trimming removed 6 bases at V and 7 bases at J, with 10 bases between. The CDR3 protein is CASRLKGNSPLHF. DNA for the CDR3: TGTGCCAGCAGATTGAAGGGGAATTCACCCCTCCACTTT.

This sequence joins TRBV9 and TRBJ1-2; 11 positions match TRBD1. Germline CDR1 SGDLS, CDR2 YYNGEE. The CDR3 loop spans 14 amino acids. Trimming removed 3 bases from V and 5 bases from J; junction bases left unmatched: 3. CDR3 DNA sequence: TGTGCCAGCAGCGGCCGGGACAGGGGGTATGGCTACACCTTC. Its translation: CASSGRDRGYGYTF.

The chain has TRBV6-6 and TRBJ1-5; 9 positions match TRBD1. After removal of 5 bases from V and 8 bases from J, the junction contained 7 bases not matched to a gene. This CDR3 is built from 14 residues. Germline CDR1 MNHNY, CDR2 SVGAGI (reference sequence). The chain's CDR3 is CASSTTGGSEPQHF. The CDR3 coding sequence is TGTGCCAGCAGTACTACAGGGGGCAGTGAGCCCCAGCATTTT.

V gene TRBV30 combines with J gene TRBJ2-3, with 8 bases fitting TRBD2. The CDR3 runs 13 residues. The junction had 10 bases not matched to a gene; V was cut back by 7 bases and J by 7 bases. Germline values: CDR1 GTSNPN, CDR2 SVGIG (reference sequence). The chain's CDR3 is CAFTPGGGNTQYF. The CDR3 region has the DNA TGTGCCTTCACGCCGGGAGGGGGGAATACGCAGTATTTT.

The rearrangement uses TRBV7-2 and TRBJ1-2; D is uncertain. The CDR3 extends over 13 amino acids. V shed 0 bases and J shed 11 bases, with 13 bases lying between them. Germline assignment: CDR1 SGHTA and CDR2 FQGNSA. The CDR3 loop is CASSLARDNLYTF. As DNA, the CDR3 is TGTGCCAGCAGCTTAGCGCGAGACAACCTATACACCTTC.

The V call is TRBV20-1, the J call TRBJ2-3, with 9 bases aligning to TRBD2. CDR1 is DFQATT, CDR2 SNEGSKA, per germline (reference sequence). The CDR3 totals 11 residues. CDR3 protein: CSIAGADTQYF. In nucleotides, the CDR3 is TGCAGCATAGCGGGGGCAGATACGCAGTATTTT.

The chain has TRBV5-5 and TRBJ2-1; D perhaps matches TRBD2 (5 bases). The CDR3 length is 12 residues. V shed 3 bases and J shed 6 bases, with 7 bases lying between them. Germline CDR1 and CDR2: SGHKS and YYEKEE (reference sequence). This CDR3 reads CASSYAGNEQFF. The CDR3 coding sequence is TGTGCCAGCAGCTACGCGGGCAATGAGCAGTTCTTC.

This chain joins TRBV1 and TRBJ2-7; no check of the table's D call, TRBD1, against the DNA was made. TRBV1 is a known pseudogene. The CDR3 consists of 15 residues. CDR3: CTSSQAAGRDYEQYV. As DNA, the CDR3 is TGCACCAGCAGCCAAGCCGCTGGCAGGGATTACGAGCAGTACGTC.

The genes are TRBV20-1 and TRBJ1-5; D is unclear. Trimming pared 5 bases from V and 12 bases from J, leaving 14 bases between. The CDR3 contains 11 residues. Looked up from germline, CDR1 is DFQATT and CDR2 is SNEGSKA (reference sequence). The CDR3, as DNA: TGCAGTGCTCCGGGTCTTTCGCGCCAGCATTTT. It specifies CSAPGLSRQHF.

The chain couples TRBV28 to TRBJ1-4, with TRBD1 matching 7 bases. With V trimmed by 6 bases and J by 5 bases, 12 bases remained unmatched. The CDR3 length is 16 residues. Germline-derived CDR1 and CDR2 are MDHEN and SYDVKM. CDR3 nucleotide sequence: TGTGCCAGCAGCTTACCTGGACAGGACCTAAATGAAAAACTGTTTTTT. It specifies CASSLPGQDLNEKLFF.

The gene calls are TRBV6-2 or TRBV6-3 and TRBJ1-5; D is ambiguous. The V end lost 0 bases, the J end lost 7 bases, and 13 bases lay between the germline ends. Germline V lookup: CDR1 MNHEY, CDR2 SVGEGT. This CDR3 is 15 amino acids long. The CDR3 protein is CASSYSSNSLQPQHF. The CDR3 DNA reads as TGTGCCAGCAGTTACTCGAGTAACAGTCTACAGCCCCAGCATTTT.

J is TRBJ1-2 and V is TRBV5-4, with D possibly being TRBD1 (6 bases). Germline loops: CDR1 SGHNT, CDR2 YYREEE (reference sequence). This CDR3 contains 13 residues. Trimming stripped 7 bases from V and 4 bases from J, with 14 bases between. CDR3 amino acids: CASVGALGYGYTF. The CDR3 DNA follows: TGTGCCAGCGTGGGGGCCTTGGGCTATGGCTACACCTTC.

In this sample, this clone turned up a few times. V is TRBV13 and J is TRBJ2-1; 9 positions agree with TRBD1. V shed 5 bases, J shed 1 base, and the junction held 15 bases outside the gene matches. Germline V gene lookup returns CDR1 PRHDT and CDR2 FYEKMQ (reference sequence). The CDR3 covers 19 residues. The CDR3 DNA reads TGTGCCAGCAGCCGGAGGACAGGGGCGATATACCAATCCTACAATGAGCAGTTCTTC. It translates to CASSRRTGAIYQSYNEQFF.